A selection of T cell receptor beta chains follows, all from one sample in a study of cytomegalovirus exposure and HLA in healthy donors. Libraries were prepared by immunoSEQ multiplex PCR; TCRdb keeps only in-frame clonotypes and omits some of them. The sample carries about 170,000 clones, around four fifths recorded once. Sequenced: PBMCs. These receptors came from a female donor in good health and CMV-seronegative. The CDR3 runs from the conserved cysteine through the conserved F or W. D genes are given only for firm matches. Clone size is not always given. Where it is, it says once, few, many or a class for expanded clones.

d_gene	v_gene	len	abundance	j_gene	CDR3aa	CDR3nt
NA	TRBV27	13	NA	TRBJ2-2	CASRMLSAGELFF	TGTGCCAGCAGGATGCTATCCGCCGGGGAGCTGTTTTTT
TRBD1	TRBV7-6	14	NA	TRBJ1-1	CASSLTGGFTEAFF	TGTGCCAGCAGTTTAACAGGGGGCTTCACTGAAGCTTTCTTT
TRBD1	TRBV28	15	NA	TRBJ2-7	CASRGTGGGTYEQYF	TGTGCCAGCAGGGGGACAGGGGGTGGAACCTACGAGCAGTACTTC
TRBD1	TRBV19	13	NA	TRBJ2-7	CASGQVGPGEQYF	TGTGCCAGCGGACAGGTAGGTCCAGGCGAGCAGTACTTC
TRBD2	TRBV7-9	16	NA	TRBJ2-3	CASSPGLAASTDTQYF	TGTGCCAGCAGCCCAGGACTAGCGGCTAGCACAGATACGCAGTATTTT
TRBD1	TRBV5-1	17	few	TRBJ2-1	CASSTATGTGSYNEQFF	TGCGCCAGCAGCACGGCAACCGGGACAGGCTCCTACAATGAGCAGTTCTTC
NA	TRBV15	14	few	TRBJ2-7	CATSRDPSSYEQYF	TGTGCCACCAGCAGAGACCCGAGTTCCTACGAGCAGTACTTC
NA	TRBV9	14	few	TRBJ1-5	CASSKGVSNQPQHF	TGTGCCAGCAGCAAAGGGGTTAGCAATCAGCCCCAGCATTTT
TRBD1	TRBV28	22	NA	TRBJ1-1	CASSFHPYASPWGQGENTEAFF	TGTGCCAGCAGTTTCCATCCCTACGCCAGCCCCTGGGGACAGGGGGAGAATACTGAAGCTTTCTTT
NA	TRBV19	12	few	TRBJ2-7	CASSIEGYEQYF	TGTGCCAGTAGTATCGAGGGTTACGAGCAGTACTTC
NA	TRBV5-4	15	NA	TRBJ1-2	CASSPSGGATYGYTF	TGTGCCAGCAGCCCCTCGGGGGGGGCGACCTATGGCTACACCTTC
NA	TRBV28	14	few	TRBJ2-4	CASIKAASRNIQYF	TGTGCCAGCATCAAAGCGGCCAGTAGAAACATTCAGTACTTC
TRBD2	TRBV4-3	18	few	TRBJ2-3	CASSQDRSGGYSTDTQYF	TGCGCCAGCAGCCAAGATCGAAGCGGGGGATACAGCACAGATACGCAGTATTTT
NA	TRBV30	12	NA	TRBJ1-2	CAWGTGNYGYTF	TGTGCCTGGGGCACAGGGAACTATGGCTACACCTTC
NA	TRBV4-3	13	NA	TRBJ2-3	CASSQVAEDTQYF	TGCGCCAGCAGCCAAGTAGCGGAGGATACGCAGTATTTT
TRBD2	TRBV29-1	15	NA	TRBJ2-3	CSVEDLREVADTQYF	TGCAGCGTTGAAGATCTGCGGGAGGTCGCAGATACGCAGTATTTT
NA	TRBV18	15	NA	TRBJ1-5	CASSPRPNSNQPQHF	TGTGCCAGCTCACCACGGCCGAATAGCAATCAGCCCCAGCATTTT
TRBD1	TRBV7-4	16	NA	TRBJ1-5	CASSTGTENSNQPQHF	TGTGCCAGCAGCACGGGGACAGAAAATAGCAATCAGCCCCAGCATTTT
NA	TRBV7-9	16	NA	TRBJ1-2	CASSQTYGTSNYGYTF	TGTGCCAGCAGTCAGACCTATGGGACTTCCAACTATGGCTACACCTTC
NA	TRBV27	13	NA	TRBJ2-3	CASRAHVADTQYF	TGTGCCAGCAGGGCACATGTTGCAGATACGCAGTATTTT
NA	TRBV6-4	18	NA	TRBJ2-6	CASSDGSGLISGANVLTF	TGTGCCAGCAGTGACGGGTCAGGCTTAATCTCTGGGGCCAACGTCCTGACTTTC
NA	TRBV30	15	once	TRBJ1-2	CAWSPTRQANYGYTF	TGTGCCTGGAGTCCTACGAGACAGGCCAACTATGGCTACACCTTC
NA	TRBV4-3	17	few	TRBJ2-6	CASSQDQSSSGANVLTF	TGCGCCAGCAGCCAAGATCAGTCCTCCTCTGGGGCCAACGTCCTGACTTTC
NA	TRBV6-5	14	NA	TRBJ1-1	CASRLRQVNTEAFF	TGTGCCAGCAGATTAAGACAGGTGAACACTGAAGCTTTCTTT
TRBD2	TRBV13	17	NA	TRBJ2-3	CASSRKPRGAGTDTQYF	TGTGCCAGCAGCAGAAAACCGCGGGGGGCCGGCACAGATACGCAGTATTTT
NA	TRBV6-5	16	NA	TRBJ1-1	CASSYGFGRGNTEAFF	TGTGCCAGCAGTTACGGTTTCGGGAGGGGTAACACTGAAGCTTTCTTT